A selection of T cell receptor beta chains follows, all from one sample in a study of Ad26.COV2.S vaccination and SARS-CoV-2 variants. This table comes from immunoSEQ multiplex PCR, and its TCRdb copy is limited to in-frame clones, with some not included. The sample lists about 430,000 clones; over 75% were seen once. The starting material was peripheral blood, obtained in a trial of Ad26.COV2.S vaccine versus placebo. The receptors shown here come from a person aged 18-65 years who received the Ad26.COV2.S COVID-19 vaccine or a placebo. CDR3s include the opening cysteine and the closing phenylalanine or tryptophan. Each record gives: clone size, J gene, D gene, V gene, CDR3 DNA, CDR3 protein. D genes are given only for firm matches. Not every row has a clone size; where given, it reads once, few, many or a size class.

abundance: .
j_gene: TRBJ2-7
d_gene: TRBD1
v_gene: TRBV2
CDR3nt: TGTGCCAGCAGCCGACAGGGGCACGAGCAGTACTTC
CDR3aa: CASSRQGHEQYF

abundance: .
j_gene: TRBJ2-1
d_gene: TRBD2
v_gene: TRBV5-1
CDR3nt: TGCGCCAGCAGCTTGAGCCGACTAGCGGGAGGGATGCAGGAGCAGTTCTTC
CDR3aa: CASSLSRLAGGMQEQFF

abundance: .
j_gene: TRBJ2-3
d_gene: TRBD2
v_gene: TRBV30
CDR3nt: TGTGCCTGGAGCGGGAGGGTGGCAGATACGCAGTATTTT
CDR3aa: CAWSGRVADTQYF

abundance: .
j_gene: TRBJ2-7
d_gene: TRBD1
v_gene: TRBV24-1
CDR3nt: TGTGCCACCAGTGCCACAGACAGGGGGCTCGAGCAGTACTTC
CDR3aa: CATSATDRGLEQYF

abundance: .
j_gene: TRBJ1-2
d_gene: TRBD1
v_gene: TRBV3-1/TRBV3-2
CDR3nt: TGTGCCAGCAGCCAATCCGGGACAGGGCTAGATGGCTACACCTTC
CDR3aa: CASSQSGTGLDGYTF

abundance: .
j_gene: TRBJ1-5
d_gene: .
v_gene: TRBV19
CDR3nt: TGTGCCAGTAGTAGTGGGGCACTCCTTGGGCCCCAGCATTTT
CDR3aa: CASSSGALLGPQHF

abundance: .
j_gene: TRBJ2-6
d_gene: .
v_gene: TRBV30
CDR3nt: TGTGCCTGGGGCTCTGGGGCCAACGTCCTGACTTTC
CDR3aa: CAWGSGANVLTF

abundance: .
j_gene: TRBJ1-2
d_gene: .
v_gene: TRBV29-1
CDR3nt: TGCAGCGTCGAGGCTGGCTACACCTTC
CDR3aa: CSVEAGYTF

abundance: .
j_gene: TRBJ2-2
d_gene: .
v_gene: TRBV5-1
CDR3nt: TGCGCCAGCAGTACACGTAACACCGGGGAGCTGTTTTTT
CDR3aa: CASSTRNTGELFF

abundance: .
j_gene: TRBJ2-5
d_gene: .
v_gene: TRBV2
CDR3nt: TGTGCCAGCACTGCTAGTGGGCCACAAGAGACCCAGTACTTC
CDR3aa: CASTASGPQETQYF

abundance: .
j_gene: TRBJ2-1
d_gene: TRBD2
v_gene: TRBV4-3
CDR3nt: TGCGCCAGCAGCCAAGGCCCCGGCTTAGTCGAGCGGGGGTTCTCCTACAATGAGCAGTTCTTC
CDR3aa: CASSQGPGLVERGFSYNEQFF

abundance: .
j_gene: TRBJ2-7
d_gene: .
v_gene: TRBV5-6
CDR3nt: TGTGCCAGCAGCTTGGGCTGGAACGAGCAGTACTTC
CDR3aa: CASSLGWNEQYF

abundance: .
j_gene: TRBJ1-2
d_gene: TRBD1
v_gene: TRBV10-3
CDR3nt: TGTGCCATCAGTGAGTGGGGGGGGACAGGAAAAACCACCTATGGCTACACCTTC
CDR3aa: CAISEWGGTGKTTYGYTF

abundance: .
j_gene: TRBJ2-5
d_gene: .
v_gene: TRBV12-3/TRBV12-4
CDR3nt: TGTGCCAGCAGTCCTGGGGTCCAAGAGACCCAGTACTTC
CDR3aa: CASSPGVQETQYF

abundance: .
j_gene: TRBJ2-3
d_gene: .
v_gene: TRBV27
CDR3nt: TGTGCCAGCAGCGGGGGAGATACGCAGTATTTT
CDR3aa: CASSGGDTQYF

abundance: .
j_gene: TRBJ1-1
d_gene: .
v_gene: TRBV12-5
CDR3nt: TGTGCTAGTGGTTTGGTACCGACCGCTGAAGCTTTCTTT
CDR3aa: CASGLVPTAEAFF

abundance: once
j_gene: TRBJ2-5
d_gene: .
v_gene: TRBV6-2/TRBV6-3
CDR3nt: TGTGCCAGCAGTTCACAGGGTGACCCACACTTC
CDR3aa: CASSSQGDPHF

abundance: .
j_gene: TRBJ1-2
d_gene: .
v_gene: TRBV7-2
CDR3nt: TGTGCCAGCAGTTCATATCAGGGGAACTATGGCTACACCTTC
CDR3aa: CASSSYQGNYGYTF

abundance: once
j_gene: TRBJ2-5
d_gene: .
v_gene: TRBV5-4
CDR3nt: TGTGCCAGCAGCCCTGGAGGATGGGAGCGCCTTCGGGAGACCCAGTACTTC
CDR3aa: CASSPGGWERLRETQYF

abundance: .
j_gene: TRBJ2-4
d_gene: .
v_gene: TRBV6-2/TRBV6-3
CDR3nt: TGTGCCAGCAGTTACGGGGGTTCCAAAAACATTCAGTACTTC
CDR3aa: CASSYGGSKNIQYF

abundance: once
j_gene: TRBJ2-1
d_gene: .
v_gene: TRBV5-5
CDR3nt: TGTGCCAGCAGCTTGGGAAGTTCAGGGGTGATCTATGAGCAGTTCTTC
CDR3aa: CASSLGSSGVIYEQFF

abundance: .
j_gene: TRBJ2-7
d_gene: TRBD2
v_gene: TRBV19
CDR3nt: TGTGCCAGTAGCGAGGGACTACCTGAAGAGCAGTACTTC
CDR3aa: CASSEGLPEEQYF

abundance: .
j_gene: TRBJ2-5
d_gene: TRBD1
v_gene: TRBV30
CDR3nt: TGTGCTTATGCAGGACAGGGGGAGACCCAGTACTTC
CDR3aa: CAYAGQGETQYF

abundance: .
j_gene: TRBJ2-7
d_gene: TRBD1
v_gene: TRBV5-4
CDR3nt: TGTGCCAGCAGCCGGACAGGGGGCGACGAGCAGTACTTC
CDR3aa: CASSRTGGDEQYF

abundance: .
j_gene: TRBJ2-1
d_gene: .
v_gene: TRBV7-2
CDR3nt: TGTGCCAGCAGCTTACTCCGACGAGAAACAAAAACACAGTTCTTC
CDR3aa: CASSLLRRETKTQFF

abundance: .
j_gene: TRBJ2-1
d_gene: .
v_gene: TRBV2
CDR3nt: TGTGCCAGCAACCACCAGGGGTTAGAGAATGAGCAGTTCTTC
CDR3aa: CASNHQGLENEQFF

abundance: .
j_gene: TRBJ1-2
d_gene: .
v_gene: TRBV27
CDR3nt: TGTGCCAGCAGTTTAGTGGGACTTGGGGCTAACTATGGCTACACCTTC
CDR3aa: CASSLVGLGANYGYTF

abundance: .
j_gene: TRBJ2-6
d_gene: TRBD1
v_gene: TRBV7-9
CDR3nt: TGTGCCAGCAGCGAAGGACAGGGTGCTTGGGGGGCCAACGTCCTGACTTTC
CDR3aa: CASSEGQGAWGANVLTF

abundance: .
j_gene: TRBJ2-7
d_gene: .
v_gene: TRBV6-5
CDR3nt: TGTGCCAGCAGTTATTCACCCAAGCAATCCTACGAGCAGTACTTC
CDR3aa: CASSYSPKQSYEQYF

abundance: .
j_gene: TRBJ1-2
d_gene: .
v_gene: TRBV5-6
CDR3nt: TGTGCCAGCAGCCAGCCGGGCGCCGGATTTTCGGATTATGGCTACACCTTC
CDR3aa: CASSQPGAGFSDYGYTF

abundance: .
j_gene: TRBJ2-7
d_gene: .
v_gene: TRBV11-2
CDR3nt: TGTGCCAGCAGCTCTTCGTCGAGCGAGCAGTACTTC
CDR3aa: CASSSSSSEQYF

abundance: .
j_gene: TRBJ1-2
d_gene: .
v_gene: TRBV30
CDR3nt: TGTGCCTGGACGGTAGGACTTAACAGCTATGGCTACACCTTC
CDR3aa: CAWTVGLNSYGYTF

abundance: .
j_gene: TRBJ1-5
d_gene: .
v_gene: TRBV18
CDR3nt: TGTGCCAGCTCAGCATCAGGGAGCAATCAGCCCCAGCATTTT
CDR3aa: CASSASGSNQPQHF

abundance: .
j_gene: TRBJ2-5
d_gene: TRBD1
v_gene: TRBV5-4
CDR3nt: TGTGCCAGCAGCTTGGGGCTACGACAGGGTGTGGAGACCCAGTACTTC
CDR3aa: CASSLGLRQGVETQYF

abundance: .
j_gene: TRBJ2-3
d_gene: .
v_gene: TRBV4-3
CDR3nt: TGCGCCAGCAGCCAAAACGTGGGGACGCGATCCACAGATACGCAGTATTTT
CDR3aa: CASSQNVGTRSTDTQYF

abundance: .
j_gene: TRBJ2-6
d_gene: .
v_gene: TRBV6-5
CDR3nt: TGTGCCAGCAGTTACAGTGTGGTCTCTGGGGCCAACGTCCTGACTTTC
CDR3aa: CASSYSVVSGANVLTF

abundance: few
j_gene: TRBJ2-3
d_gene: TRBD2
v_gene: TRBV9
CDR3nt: TGTGCCAGCAGCGTAGGCGGGAGGGCAACAGATACGCAGTATTTT
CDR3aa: CASSVGGRATDTQYF

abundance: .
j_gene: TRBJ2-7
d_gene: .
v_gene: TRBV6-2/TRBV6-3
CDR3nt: TGTGCCAGCAGTTACGGGTCGGACCTCGAGCAGTACTTC
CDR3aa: CASSYGSDLEQYF

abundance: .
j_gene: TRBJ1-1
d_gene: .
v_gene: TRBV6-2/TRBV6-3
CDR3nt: TGTGCCAGCAGTTCGCGGGAGGGGGCTGAAGCTTTCTTT
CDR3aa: CASSSREGAEAFF

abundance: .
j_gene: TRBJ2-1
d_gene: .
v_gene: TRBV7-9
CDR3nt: TGTGCCAGCAGCTCTCCAGAGACATACTCCTACAATGAGCAGTTCTTC
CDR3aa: CASSSPETYSYNEQFF

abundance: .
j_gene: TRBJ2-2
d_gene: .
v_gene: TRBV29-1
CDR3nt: TGCAGCGTTGGGCAGCAAAACACCGGGGAGCTGTTTTTT
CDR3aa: CSVGQQNTGELFF

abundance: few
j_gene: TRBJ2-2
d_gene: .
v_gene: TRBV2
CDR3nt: TGTGCCAGCAGTGAGGAGGGAGGTGGGGAGCTGTTTTTT
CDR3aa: CASSEEGGGELFF

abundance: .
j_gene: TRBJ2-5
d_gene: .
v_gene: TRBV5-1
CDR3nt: TGCGCCAGCAGCTTGGCGGTTGGGGCCCCGACGGGGACCCAGTACTTC
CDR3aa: CASSLAVGAPTGTQYF

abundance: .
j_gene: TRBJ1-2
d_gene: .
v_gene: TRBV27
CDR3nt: TGTGCCAGCAGTTTTGGGGCCGACTATGGCTACACCTTC
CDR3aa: CASSFGADYGYTF

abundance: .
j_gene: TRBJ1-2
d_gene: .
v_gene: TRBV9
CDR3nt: TGTGCCAGCAGCTCCCAGGGATCGGGTGGCTACACCTTC
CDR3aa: CASSSQGSGGYTF

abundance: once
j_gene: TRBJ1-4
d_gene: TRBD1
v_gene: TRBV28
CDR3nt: TGTGCCAGCAGTTTACAGGGGGCGAGGGGAAAACTGTTTTTT
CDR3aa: CASSLQGARGKLFF

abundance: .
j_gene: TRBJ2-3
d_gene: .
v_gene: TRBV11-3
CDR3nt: TGTGCCAGCAGCTTAAAAAGCACAGATACGCAGTATTTT
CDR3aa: CASSLKSTDTQYF

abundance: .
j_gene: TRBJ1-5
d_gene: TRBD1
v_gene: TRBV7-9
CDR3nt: TGTGCCAGCAGCTCCGGGACAGTAAGCAATCAGCCCCAGCATTTT
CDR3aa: CASSSGTVSNQPQHF

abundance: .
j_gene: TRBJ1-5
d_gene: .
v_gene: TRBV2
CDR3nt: TGTGCCAGCACTGGGGAGCAGGGTGATCAGCCCCAGCATTTT
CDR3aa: CASTGEQGDQPQHF

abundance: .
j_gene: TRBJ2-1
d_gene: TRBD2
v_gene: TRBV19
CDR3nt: TGTGCCAGTAGTATAGCTGCGGGAGGGTCCTACAATGAGCAGTTCTTC
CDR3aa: CASSIAAGGSYNEQFF

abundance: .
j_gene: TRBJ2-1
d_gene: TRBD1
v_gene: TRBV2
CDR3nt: TGTGCCAGCAGTGAACGAATACGTGACAGGGGGCGGAATGAGCAGTTCTTC
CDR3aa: CASSERIRDRGRNEQFF

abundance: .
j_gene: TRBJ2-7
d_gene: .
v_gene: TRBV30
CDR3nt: TGTGCCTGGACCCAGGGATCCTACGAGCAGTACTTC
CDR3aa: CAWTQGSYEQYF

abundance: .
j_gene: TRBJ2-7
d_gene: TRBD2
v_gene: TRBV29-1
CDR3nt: TGCAGCGTCATCGGGACTAGATCCTACGAGCAGTACTTC
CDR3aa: CSVIGTRSYEQYF